The T cell receptor (beta chain) described here comes from a study of beta chain features in type 1 diabetes. V was clipped by 5 bases and J by 2 bases; unmatched bases: 7. The CDR3 sequence is 15 residues long. CDR1 is PRHDT and CDR2 is FYEKMQ in the germline V gene (reference sequence). As every portion of the isolated RNA was reverse transcribed, the sequencing read expressed TCRB transcripts. Profiling relied on immunoSEQ multiplex PCR, and the TCRdb table lists in-frame clones only, not all of them. The sample has under 400,000 clones; about 20% are singletons. The source is a woman under 30 in good health. This chain connects TRBV13 to TRBJ2-3; 7 nucleotides line up with TRBD2. Input material: naive CD4+ T cells from blood. DNA of the CDR3: TGTGCCAGCAGCCGGCTTGGGAGGGCCACAGATACGCAGTATTTT. Amino acids: CASSRLGRATDTQYF.